What follows are 5 T cell receptor beta chains derived from one specimen sequenced in a study of cytomegalovirus exposure and HLA in healthy donors. Sequenced by immunoSEQ multiplex PCR; TCRdb stores in-frame clones only, minus some. Of 200,000 or so clones listed, around 80% are singletons. Sequenced material: PBMCs. The receptors derive from a woman in her 30s in good health and CMV-seropositive.

V is TRBV5-6 and J is TRBJ2-1; D not resolved. Per germline, CDR1 SGHDT and CDR2 YYEEEE. This CDR3 spans 15 amino acids. V lost 0 bases and J 1 base, leaving 8 bases between the germline ends. In DNA form, the CDR3 reads TGTGCCAGCAGCTTGGACAGCCGTTCCTACAATGAGCAGTTCTTC. Its protein is CASSLDSRSYNEQFF.

This rearrangement joins TRBV9 to TRBJ1-2, with D possibly matching TRBD1 (6 bases). CDR3 length equals 14 residues. Trimming removed 0 bases at V and 4 bases at J, with 10 bases between. Per germline, CDR1 SGDLS and CDR2 YYNGEE. The CDR3 sequence: CASSVGQEIYGYTF. The DNA for the CDR3 is TGTGCCAGCAGCGTAGGACAGGAGATCTATGGCTACACCTTC.

The rearrangement links TRBV5-1 to TRBJ2-1, with 9 bases that match TRBD2. The length of the CDR3 is 15 residues. V shed 1 base, J shed 5 bases, and the junction held 4 bases outside the gene matches. The germline V gene encodes CDR1 SGHRS and CDR2 YFSETQ. The CDR3 loop is CASSLIAGGDNEQFF. CDR3 DNA: TGCGCCAGCAGCTTGATTGCGGGAGGGGACAATGAGCAGTTCTTC.

The V call is TRBV25-1, the J call TRBJ2-7, with 16 bases that match TRBD2. The CDR3 is 16 residues long. Per germline, CDR1 MGHDK and CDR2 SYGVNS. Unmatched junction bases numbered 1, after V lost 3 bases and J lost 2 bases. Here the CDR3 DNA reads TGTGCCAGCAGTGAGGGACTAGCGGGAGGGACCTACGAGCAGTACTTC. This translates into CASSEGLAGGTYEQYF.

The chain employs TRBV29-1 and TRBJ2-2; TRBD1 might be the D (6 bases). CDR3 length: 15 amino acids. V shed 5 bases and J shed 3 bases, with 16 bases lying between them. Looked up from germline, CDR1 is SQVTM and CDR2 is ANQGSEA. The CDR3 loop is CSVMFGTLYTGELFF. The CDR3 nucleotides are TGCAGCGTTATGTTTGGGACACTCTACACCGGGGAGCTGTTTTTT.